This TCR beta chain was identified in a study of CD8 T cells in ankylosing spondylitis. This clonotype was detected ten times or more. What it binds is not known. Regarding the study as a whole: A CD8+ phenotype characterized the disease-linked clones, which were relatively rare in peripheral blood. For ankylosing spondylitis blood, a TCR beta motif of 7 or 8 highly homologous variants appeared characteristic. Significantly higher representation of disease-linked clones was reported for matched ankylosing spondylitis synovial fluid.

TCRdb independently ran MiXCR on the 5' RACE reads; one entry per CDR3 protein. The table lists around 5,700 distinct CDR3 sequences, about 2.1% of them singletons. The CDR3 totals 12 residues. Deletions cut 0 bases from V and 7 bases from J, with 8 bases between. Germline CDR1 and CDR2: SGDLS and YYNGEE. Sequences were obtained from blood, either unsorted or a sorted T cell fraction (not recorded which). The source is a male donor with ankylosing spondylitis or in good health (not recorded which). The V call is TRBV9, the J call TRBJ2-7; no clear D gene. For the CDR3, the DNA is TGTGCCAGCAGCGTAGACCTTCGGGAGCAGTACTTC. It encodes CASSVDLREQYF.